A single sample gave rise to the 20 T cell receptor beta chains below, sequenced in a study of blood T cell repertoires in COVID-19. Generated by immunoSEQ multiplex PCR, the TCRdb table keeps only in-frame clones and is missing some. The sample shows 230,000 or so clones, 84% of them seen only once. The source material was peripheral blood. The receptors were sampled from a man younger than 40 with active or convalescent COVID-19.

The rearrangement joins TRBV5-1 to TRBJ2-7; possibly TRBD1 for D (6 bases). The CDR3 consists of 13 residues. V lost 4 bases, J lost 7 bases, and 15 bases lay in between. Germline V gives CDR1 SGHRS, CDR2 YFSETQ. DNA of the CDR3: TGCGCCAGCAGCCTAGGGAATCAGGGGGAGCAGTACTTC. The encoded protein is CASSLGNQGEQYF.

The rearrangement links TRBV7-2 to TRBJ1-5, with D unclear. Trimming cost V 5 bases and J 0 bases, with 8 bases left between them. The CDR3 is 14 residues long. CDR1 and CDR2 (germline): SGHTA, FQGNSA. Written as DNA, the CDR3 is TGTGCCAGCAGCATACGGGGTAGCAATCAGCCCCAGCATTTT. Its protein is CASSIRGSNQPQHF.

The chain recombines TRBV28 with TRBJ2-2; 7 positions match TRBD1. CDR3 length: 13 residues. After removal of 7 bases from V and 5 bases from J, the junction contained 4 bases not matched to a gene. Germline CDR1 MDHEN, CDR2 SYDVKM. The CDR3 loop reads CASTQTGTGELFF. DNA for the CDR3: TGTGCCAGCACCCAGACAGGGACCGGGGAGCTGTTTTTT.

The chain couples TRBV7-9 to TRBJ1-5; D is unclear. Germline lookup yields CDR1 SEHNR and CDR2 FQNEAQ (reference sequence). This CDR3 comprises 14 residues. The V end lost 7 bases, the J end lost 3 bases, and 13 bases lay between the germline ends. The CDR3 spells CASTRVDSNQPQHF. The CDR3, as DNA: TGTGCCAGCACCCGGGTCGACTCCAATCAGCCCCAGCATTTT. Supplemented by reference TRBV7-9 and TRBJ1-5, the full variable domain reads DTGVSQNPRHKITKRGQNVTFRCDPISEHNRLYWYRQTLGQGPEFLTYFQNEAQLEKSRLLSDRFSAERPKGSFSTLEIQRTEQGDSAMYLCASTRVDSNQPQHFGDGTRLSIL.

The chain recombines TRBV4-2 with TRBJ2-7; TRBD2 matches at 10 bases. The V gene end was trimmed by 1 base and the J gene end by 3 bases; junction bases not matched to a gene: 3. The V gene's germline CDR1 is LGHNA and CDR2 YNFKEQ. The CDR3 has 15 amino acids. This chain's CDR3 is CASSQGASGSYEQYF. In DNA form, the CDR3 reads TGTGCCAGCAGCCAAGGGGCTAGCGGGAGCTACGAGCAGTACTTC.

The rearrangement links TRBV21-1 to TRBJ1-5. TRBV21-1 is given as a pseudogene. This CDR3 is built from 15 residues. The CDR3 nucleotides read TGTGCCAGCAGCAAGCGGAAAACCCTAGATCAGCCCCAGCATTTT. Residues: CASSKRKTLDQPQHF.

DNA for the CDR3: TGTGCCAGCTCACCAGCAGCGCGAACCTACAATGAGCAGTTCTTC. It is translated as CASSPAARTYNEQFF. The chain uses TRBV18 and TRBJ2-1, with no clear D. Trimming pared 2 bases from V and 2 bases from J, leaving 10 bases between. Germline V gives CDR1 KGHSH, CDR2 LQKENI. This CDR3 has 15 amino acids.

The chain has TRBV4-3 and TRBJ1-4, with D tentatively TRBD1 (5 bases). In germline, CDR1 is LGHNA, CDR2 YSLEER. V lost 1 base and J lost 8, with 14 bases in between. The CDR3 is 15 residues long. The CDR3 is CASSQGVRVGEKLFF. The CDR3 bases are TGCGCCAGCAGCCAAGGGGTCAGGGTAGGGGAAAAACTGTTTTTT.

This sequence joins TRBV4-1 and TRBJ2-7; the D is unclear. The V end lost 0 bases, the J end lost 7 bases, and 13 bases lay between the germline ends. Germline CDR1 and CDR2: MGHRA and YSYEKL. The CDR3 is 14 amino acids. CDR3 coding DNA: TGCGCCAGCAGCCAAGACCTAGGCCGACGGGAGCAGTACTTC. It encodes CASSQDLGRREQYF.

The V call is TRBV4-2, the J call TRBJ2-5; maybe TRBD1 (5 bases). The V gene's germline CDR1 is LGHNA and CDR2 YNFKEQ. The CDR3 consists of 15 residues. Trimming took off 0 bases at V and 0 bases at J, with 8 bases between the two ends. CDR3 coding DNA: TGTGCCAGCAGCCAAGATTGGGGCGACCAAGAGACCCAGTACTTC. Encoded protein: CASSQDWGDQETQYF.

This clone was seen a handful of times. The V and J genes are TRBV15 and TRBJ1-2; TRBD1 agrees at 8 bases. The V segment lost 5 bases and the J segment 6 bases; nucleotides outside the gene matches: 8. In germline, CDR1 is LNHNV, CDR2 YYDKDF (reference sequence). CDR3 length: 14 residues. CDR3 sequence reads: CATSGRVTGDGYTF. CDR3 sequence (DNA): TGTGCCACCAGCGGAAGGGTGACAGGGGATGGCTACACCTTC.

The V call is TRBV7-9, the J call TRBJ1-1; D might be TRBD1 (5 bases). The CDR3 is made up of 16 amino acids. CDR1 SEHNR and CDR2 FQNEAQ come from the germline V gene (reference sequence). V was cut by 5 bases and J by 4 bases, with 20 bases left in between. The CDR3 sequence is CASSQWTTGGVTEAFF. The CDR3 region has the DNA TGTGCCAGCAGCCAATGGACGACCGGAGGGGTCACTGAAGCTTTCTTT.

The J gene is TRBJ1-1, the V gene TRBV30, with D possibly TRBD1 on 5 matching bases. This CDR3 is 13 amino acids long. V was pared by 1 base and J by 2 bases, with 8 bases between. Germline-derived CDR1 and CDR2 are GTSNPN and SVGIG (reference sequence). This CDR3 reads CAWSGQPNTEAFF. The CDR3 DNA follows: TGTGCCTGGAGTGGACAGCCCAACACTGAAGCTTTCTTT.

J is TRBJ1-6 and V is TRBV3-1 (or the pseudogene TRBV3-2); D perhaps matches TRBD1 (6 bases). Germline CDR1 and CDR2: LGHDT and YNNKEL (reference sequence). The CDR3 has 14 amino acids. V shed 4 bases and J shed 13 bases, with 17 bases lying between them. The CDR3 DNA sequence: TGTGCCAGCAGCCCGCGAGGGGGATCGGCCCCCCTCCACTTT. As protein: CASSPRGGSAPLHF.

CDR3 region: CATSDLGGLAGVRTGELFF. For the CDR3, the DNA is TGTGCCACCAGTGATTTAGGGGGACTAGCGGGAGTGCGAACCGGGGAGCTGTTTTTT. The V and J genes are TRBV24-1 and TRBJ2-2; 14 bases align to TRBD2. The V segment lost 1 base and the J segment 5 bases; nucleotides outside the gene matches: 8. The CDR3 is 19 amino acids. Germline CDR1 KGHDR, CDR2 SFDVKD.

The chain carries TRBV10-3 and TRBJ1-1; 9 bases are a match to TRBD1. Germline trimming cut 0 bases from V and 4 bases from J; bases unmatched to any gene: 6. The CDR3 loop spans 16 amino acids. The germline CDR1 and CDR2 sequences are ENHRY and SYGVKD. In nucleotides, the CDR3 is TGTGCCATCAGTGAGTCAGGGACAGGGAAAGGCACTGAAGCTTTCTTT. It codes for CAISESGTGKGTEAFF.

This clone has a single count. This rearrangement joins TRBV4-3 to TRBJ2-7; maybe TRBD1 (6 bases). The CDR3 runs 15 residues. V lost 0 bases, J lost 7 bases, and 16 bases lay in between. CDR1 is LGHNA, CDR2 YSLEER, per germline. The CDR3 sequence is CASSQEGAGVEEQYF. Here the CDR3 DNA reads TGCGCCAGCAGCCAAGAGGGGGCAGGGGTGGAGGAGCAGTACTTC.

J is TRBJ1-2 and V is TRBV28; no reliable D call. The length of the CDR3 is 11 residues. Germline assignment: CDR1 MDHEN and CDR2 SYDVKM. CDR3 amino acids: CAITSNYGYTF. Written as DNA, the CDR3 is TGTGCGATCACAAGTAACTATGGCTACACCTTC.

The chain has TRBV19 and TRBJ2-7; 7 bases fit TRBD1. CDR1 LNHDA and CDR2 SQIVND come from the germline V gene (reference sequence). V lost 4 bases, J lost 4 bases, and 10 bases stayed unmatched. The CDR3 contains 15 residues. CDR3 residues: CASSKYGDSFYEQYF. CDR3 in DNA: TGTGCCAGTAGTAAATACGGGGACAGTTTTTACGAGCAGTACTTC.

The chain recombines TRBV30 with TRBJ1-1; D might be TRBD1 (5 bases). The CDR3 runs to 15 residues. Germline assignment: CDR1 GTSNPN and CDR2 SVGIG (reference sequence). Between the trimmed V and J ends, which lost 0 bases and 1 base, there was a span of 12 bases. CDR3 coding DNA: TGTGCCTGGAGTGTACGGTCAGGGAAGAACACTGAAGCTTTCTTT. Encoded protein: CAWSVRSGKNTEAFF.